This entry concerns a single TCR beta chain. Its specificity is not known. These data are taken from a study of shared clonotypes between healthy human individuals. The study's findings and limits: In contrast to clonotypes shared by all four donors, non-shared clonotypes had lower generation probabilities.

As defined, naive CD8 cells were CD45RO-negative and positively selected for CCR7, with terminally differentiated effector memory CD45RA+ cells excluded. CDR3 size: 16 residues. The V gene lost 6 bases and the J gene lost 2 bases, with 16 bases spanning the gap. Per germline, CDR1 LNHNV and CDR2 YYDKDF (reference sequence). Measured with immunoSEQ multiplex PCR; TCRdb has only the in-frame clones, and not every one. Counted here are over 2,000,000 clones, roughly 93% occurring once; the ten biggest clones make up about 1.6%. This chain joins TRBV15 and TRBJ2-2; possible D gene TRBD1, 5 bases. Specimen: naive CD8+ T cells from PBMCs. The receptor was isolated from a young man in good health. Some clones in this sample may be carry-over from other donors' samples. The CDR3 nucleotides read TGTGCCACCAGGAGGTCGTGGGGCCTAAACACCGGGGAGCTGTTTTTT. It is translated as CATRRSWGLNTGELFF.